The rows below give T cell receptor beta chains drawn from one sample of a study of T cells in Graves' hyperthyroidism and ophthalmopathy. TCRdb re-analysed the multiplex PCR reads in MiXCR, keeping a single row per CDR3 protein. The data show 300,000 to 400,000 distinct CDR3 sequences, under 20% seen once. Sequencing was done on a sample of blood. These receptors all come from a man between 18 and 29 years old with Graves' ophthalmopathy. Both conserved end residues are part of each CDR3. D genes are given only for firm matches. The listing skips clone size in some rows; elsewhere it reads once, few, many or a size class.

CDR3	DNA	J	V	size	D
CSATPTGDREQFF	TGCAGTGCTACCCCGACAGGGGATAGGGAGCAGTTCTTC	TRBJ2-1	TRBV20-1	many	TRBD1
CASSLRSGTQSYEQYF	TGTGCCAGCAGCTTGCGTTCCGGGACTCAGTCCTACGAGCAGTACTTC	TRBJ2-7	TRBV13	NA	NA
CASRAGTGRGSPLHF	TGTGCCAGCAGAGCCGGGACAGGGAGGGGTTCACCCCTCCACTTT	TRBJ1-6	TRBV6-1	many	TRBD1
CASSLVQGAYGYTF	TGTGCCAGCAGCTTAGTTCAGGGGGCCTATGGCTACACCTTC	TRBJ1-2	TRBV11-2	many	TRBD1
CASSVETGANEKLFF	TGTGCCAGCAGCGTAGAGACAGGGGCTAATGAAAAACTGTTTTTT	TRBJ1-4	TRBV9	few	TRBD1
CASSLRLAGGPQSTDTQYF	TGTGCCAGCAGCTTAAGGCTAGCGGGGGGACCCCAAAGCACAGATACGCAGTATTTT	TRBJ2-3	TRBV7-9	few	TRBD2
CASSLSSRTGVYGYTF	TGTGCCAGCAGTTTATCATCCCGTACAGGGGTCTATGGCTACACCTTC	TRBJ1-2	TRBV27	NA	TRBD1
CASSFRSQETQYF	TGCGCCAGCAGCTTTCGATCGCAAGAGACCCAGTACTTC	TRBJ2-5	TRBV5-1	NA	NA
CASSQGLAGRETQYF	TGTGCCAGCAGCCAAGGACTAGCGGGGAGAGAGACCCAGTACTTC	TRBJ2-5	TRBV3-1	many	TRBD2
CASSLGGGETYEQYF	TGTGCCAGCAGCTTAGGAGGGGGGGAAACCTACGAGCAGTACTTC	TRBJ2-7	TRBV7-9	NA	NA
CASSQDGQGLQHF	TGTGCCAGCAGCCAAGACGGGCAGGGGCTCCAACATTTT	TRBJ1-5	TRBV14	NA	NA
CASSLFGGGVDEQYF	TGTGCCAGCAGCTTATTCGGAGGGGGAGTCGACGAGCAGTACTTC	TRBJ2-7	TRBV11-2	many	NA
CATSAISPAASEQYF	TGTGCCACCAGTGCCATATCGCCCGCCGCTTCCGAGCAGTACTTC	TRBJ2-7	TRBV24-1	few	NA
CASSFYICSARENTEAFF	NA	TRBJ1-1	TRBV11-1	NA	NA
CASSVEGPGYTF	TGTGCCAGCAGCGTGGAGGGACCTGGCTACACCTTC	TRBJ1-2	TRBV2	many	NA
CASSESSGGAWDTQYF	TGTGCCAGCAGTGAGTCTAGCGGGGGGGCCTGGGATACGCAGTATTTT	TRBJ2-3	TRBV6-1	NA	TRBD2
CASSLSEWGVGAGGPRDTQYF	TGTGCCAGCAGTTTATCCGAGTGGGGAGTTGGAGCGGGGGGGCCCCGAGATACGCAGTATTTT	TRBJ2-3	TRBV27	many	TRBD2
CASSQDEYEGQNYGYTF	TGTGCCAGCAGCCAAGATGAGTATGAGGGACAGAACTATGGCTACACCTTC	TRBJ1-2	TRBV3-1	few	TRBD1
CNVEGGGETQYF	TGCAACGTTGAAGGAGGAGGGGAGACCCAGTACTTC	TRBJ2-5	TRBV29-1	NA	NA
CASSLCRPLIFCREKLFF	TGTGCCAGCAGCTTATGCCGGCCCCTTATATTTTGTAGGGAAAAACTGTTTTTT	TRBJ1-4	TRBV11-2	NA	NA
CASSRTSSSYEQYF	TGTGCCAGCAGTCGGACTAGCAGCTCCTACGAGCAGTACTTC	TRBJ2-7	TRBV6-2/TRBV6-3	few	TRBD2
CASSPLGQGNEKLFF	TGTGCCAGCAGCCCCCTGGGGCAGGGTAATGAAAAACTGTTTTTT	TRBJ1-4	TRBV7-9	many	NA
CASSPGTLFGYTF	TGTGCCAGCAGCCCCGGGACACTTTTTGGCTACACCTTC	TRBJ1-2	TRBV14	NA	NA
CASSPRTSGGLDTQYF	TGTGCCAGCAGCCCGCGGACTAGCGGGGGCCTAGATACGCAGTATTTT	TRBJ2-3	TRBV7-3	few	TRBD2
CAISEAEYNEQFF	TGTGCCATCAGTGAGGCAGAATACAATGAGCAGTTCTTC	TRBJ2-1	TRBV10-3	few	NA